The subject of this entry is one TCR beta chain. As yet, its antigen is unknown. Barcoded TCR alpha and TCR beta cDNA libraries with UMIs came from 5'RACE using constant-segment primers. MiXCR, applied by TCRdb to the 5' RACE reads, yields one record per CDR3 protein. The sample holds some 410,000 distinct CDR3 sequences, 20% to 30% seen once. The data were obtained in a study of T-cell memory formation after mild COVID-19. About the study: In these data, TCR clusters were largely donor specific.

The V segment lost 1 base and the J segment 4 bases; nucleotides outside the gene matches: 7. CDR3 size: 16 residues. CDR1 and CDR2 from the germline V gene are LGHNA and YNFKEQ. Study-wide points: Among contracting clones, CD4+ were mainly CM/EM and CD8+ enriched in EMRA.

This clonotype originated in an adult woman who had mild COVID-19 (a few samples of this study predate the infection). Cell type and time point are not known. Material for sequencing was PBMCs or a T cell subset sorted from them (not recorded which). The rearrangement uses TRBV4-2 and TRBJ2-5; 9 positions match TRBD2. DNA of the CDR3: TGTGCCAGCAGCCAAGCTGGCGGGAGGGCCGGAGAGACCCAGTACTTC. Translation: CASSQAGGRAGETQYF.